Listed below are T cell receptor beta chains from one sample, sequenced in a study of blood T cell repertoires in COVID-19. Assay: immunoSEQ multiplex PCR; the TCRdb copy retains only in-frame clones and omits some. The data contain 300,000 to 450,000 clones, 85% of them singletons. Input material: peripheral blood. The receptor source for this set is a woman aged 18-29 years with acute or convalescent COVID-19. The CDR3 runs from the conserved cysteine through the conserved F or W. Each record gives: V gene, D gene, J gene, CDR3 DNA, CDR3 protein. A D gene is named only where the DNA matches it firmly.

TRBV5-1,-,TRBJ1-6,TGCGCCAGCAGCTCCGAGGAGGATTCACCCCTCCACTTT,CASSSEEDSPLHF
TRBV24-1,TRBD2,TRBJ2-1,TGTGCCACCAGTGATAATAGCGGGAGGGTTGGAGAGCAGTTCTTC,CATSDNSGRVGEQFF
TRBV27,TRBD1,TRBJ1-1,TGTGCCAGCAGTCCCCGGACAGGGAGTATTGAAGCTTTCTTT,CASSPRTGSIEAFF
TRBV27,-,TRBJ1-1,TGTGCCAGCAGTGTTGCGGGGACTGAAGCTTTCTTT,CASSVAGTEAFF
TRBV7-7,TRBD2,TRBJ2-5,TGTGCCAGCAGCCCCCCTGGACCGGGCGGGGGGGGAATTGGGGAGACCCAGTACTTC,CASSPPGPGGGGIGETQYF
TRBV7-9,-,TRBJ2-2,TGTGCCATCGAGAGGGCGGCAGGGGTCACCGGGGAGCTGTTTTTT,CAIERAAGVTGELFF
TRBV18,TRBD2,TRBJ2-1,TGTGCCAGCTCACCAGGGACTAGCAATGAGCAGTTCTTC,CASSPGTSNEQFF
TRBV29-1,TRBD1,TRBJ2-1,TGCAGCGCCGGGACAGATCTCTACAATGAGCAGTTCTTC,CSAGTDLYNEQFF
TRBV7-2,-,TRBJ2-7,TGTGCCAGCAGCTTAGCGCATATTTCGAGCGACGAGCAGTACTTC,CASSLAHISSDEQYF
TRBV5-1,-,TRBJ1-1,TGCGCCAGCAGCTTTTATATAAACACTGAAGCTTTCTTT,CASSFYINTEAFF
TRBV12-3/TRBV12-4,-,TRBJ1-2,TGTGCCAGCAGCTCGGGGGTTCACTATGGCTACACCTTC,CASSSGVHYGYTF
TRBV7-3,TRBD1,TRBJ2-1,TGTGCCAGCAGCTTAAGTTTCGGGACAGGCCACAATGAGCAGTTCTTC,CASSLSFGTGHNEQFF
TRBV6-5,-,TRBJ2-7,TGTGCCAGCAGTTACTCGACCCAGGGCTACGAGCAGTACTTC,CASSYSTQGYEQYF
TRBV30,-,TRBJ2-1,TGTGCCTGGAGTCATTCGCTGGAGAATGAGCAGTTCTTC,CAWSHSLENEQFF
TRBV19,TRBD2,TRBJ2-1,TGTGCCAGTAGTATGCCTAGCGGGGTTTACAATGAGCAGTTCTTC,CASSMPSGVYNEQFF
TRBV19,-,TRBJ1-2,TGTGCCAGTAGTAGGGAGGCCTATGGCTACACCTTC,CASSREAYGYTF
TRBV7-9,-,TRBJ1-6,TGTGCCACCTCCCCTTCTGAGGTCCTTTTGGATAATTCACCCCTCCACTTT,CATSPSEVLLDNSPLHF
TRBV7-9,-,TRBJ2-7,TGTGCCAGCAACCCATCGGGCAGGGAGGTCGGCTACGAGCAGTACTTC,CASNPSGREVGYEQYF
TRBV7-9,TRBD2,TRBJ2-5,TGTGCCAGCAGCGGGGGGAGCGGGAGGCAAGAGACCCAGTACTTC,CASSGGSGRQETQYF
TRBV5-1,-,TRBJ1-1,TGCGCCAGCAGGGTGCGGGGGGGCACTGAAGCTTTCTTT,CASRVRGGTEAFF
TRBV7-9,TRBD2,TRBJ2-5,TGTGCCAGCAGCTTAGATAGCGGGAGTGAGACCCAGTACTTC,CASSLDSGSETQYF
TRBV18,-,TRBJ2-7,TGTGCCAGCTCACCCCTGTACGAGCAGTACTTC,CASSPLYEQYF
TRBV6-6,-,TRBJ2-3,TGTGCCAGCAGTTACTATAAGCCCACAGATACGCAGTATTTT,CASSYYKPTDTQYF
TRBV4-2,-,TRBJ2-7,TGTGCCAGCAGCCAAGAGGTAGGGGCCAGCCAGTACGAGCAGTACTTC,CASSQEVGASQYEQYF
TRBV30,TRBD1,TRBJ1-2,TGTGCCTGGAGCTTGGGACAGGTTATCCCGGGAGGCTACACCTTC,CAWSLGQVIPGGYTF
TRBV3-1/TRBV3-2,TRBD2,TRBJ2-7,TGTGCCAGCAGAGGGAGGGTCTCCTACGAGCAGTACTTC,CASRGRVSYEQYF